Below are 3 T cell receptor beta chains sequenced from a single sample in a study of blood T cell repertoires in COVID-19. Produced via immunoSEQ multiplex PCR; TCRdb's table is partial and in-frame only. The sample gives hundreds of thousands of clones, more than 75% of which show up once; over 1% is in the top ten. The specimen was peripheral blood. These receptors were taken from a man between 70 and 80 years old with acute or convalescent COVID-19.

This clone has a handful of counts. The gene calls are TRBV27 and TRBJ2-1; 13 nucleotides agree with TRBD2. This CDR3 has 18 residues. Trimming cost V 4 bases and J 0 bases; bases outside gene matches: 6. CDR1 MNHEY and CDR2 SMNVEV come from the germline V gene (reference sequence). The CDR3 DNA follows: TGTGCCAGCAGTTCGCCCAGACTAGCGGGAGGCTCCTACAATGAGCAGTTCTTC. The encoded protein is CASSSPRLAGGSYNEQFF.

The chain is built from TRBV11-2 and TRBJ2-7; D is undetermined. With 5 bases removed from V and 4 bases from J, the gap between germline ends came to 3 bases. Germline V lookup: CDR1 SGHAT, CDR2 FQNNGV. The CDR3 spans 10 residues. CDR3 nucleotides: TGTGCCAGCAGCGCGTACGAGCAGTACTTC. Protein product: CASSAYEQYF.

Comments on this clone: Other DNA sequences in this sample translate to the same CDR3. The V and J genes are TRBV7-2 and TRBJ2-7; a possible D gene is TRBD2 (5 bases). The CDR3 runs 14 residues. CDR1 is SGHTA, CDR2 FQGNSA, per germline. V was trimmed by 0 bases and J by 0 bases, leaving 6 bases between them. CDR3 sequence: CASSLAGSSYEQYF. The CDR3 DNA is TGTGCCAGCAGCTTAGCGGGGAGCTCCTACGAGCAGTACTTC.